This TCR beta chain was documented in a study of cytomegalovirus exposure and HLA in healthy donors. Study-wide background: Genetic ancestry analysis placed more than 80% of the roughly 400 donors that were genotyped in the Caucasian-associated cluster. Findings and caveats of the study: Follow-up analysis later connected one missense variant in DCLRE1C with trimming of TCR beta V- and J-genes. Reports showed the classifier diagnosing cytomegalovirus status with high specificity and sensitivity.

A multiplex PCR was run with 60 Vbeta primers and 13 Jbeta primers. Sequenced by immunoSEQ multiplex PCR; TCRdb stores in-frame clones only, minus some. The table records 68,000 or so clones, roughly four fifths of them present only once. Concerning this clone: The antigen is not known.

Each donor's status was that of a healthy bone marrow donor. Sequences were obtained from PBMCs. The receptor's source is a human donor in good health.

The CDR3 DNA reads as TGTGCCAGCAGCTCCACGGGGACTAGCTCCTACAATGAGCAGTTCTTC. Translating it yields CASSSTGTSSYNEQFF. The chain combines TRBV7-8 with TRBJ2-1, with 8 bases that match TRBD2. Per the germline V gene, CDR1 is SGHVS and CDR2 is FQNEAQ. The CDR3 totals 16 residues. V lost 4 bases and J lost 0; bases outside the gene matches: 5. Drawing the rest from reference TRBV7-8 and TRBJ2-1, the complete variable domain is GAGVSQSPRYKVAKRGQDVALRCDPISGHVSLFWYQQALGQGPEFLTYFQNEAQLDKSGLPSDRFFAERPEGSVSTLKIQRTQQEDSAVYLCASSSTGTSSYNEQFFGPGTRLTVL.